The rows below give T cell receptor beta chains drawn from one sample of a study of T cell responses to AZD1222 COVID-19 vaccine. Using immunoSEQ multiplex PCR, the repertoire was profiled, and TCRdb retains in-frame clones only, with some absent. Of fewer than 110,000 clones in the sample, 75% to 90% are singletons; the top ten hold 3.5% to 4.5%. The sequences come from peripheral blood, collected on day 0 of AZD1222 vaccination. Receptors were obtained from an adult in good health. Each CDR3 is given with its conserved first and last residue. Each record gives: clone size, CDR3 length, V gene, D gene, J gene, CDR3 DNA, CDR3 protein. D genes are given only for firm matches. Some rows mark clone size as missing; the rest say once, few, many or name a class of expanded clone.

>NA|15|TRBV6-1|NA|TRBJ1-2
TGTGCCAGCAGTGAAGAAACGGCAGGCTCCTATGGCTACACCTTC
CASSEETAGSYGYTF
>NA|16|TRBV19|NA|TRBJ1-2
TGTGCCAGTAGTCCGAAACGAGAGACCAGAGACTATGGCTACACCTTC
CASSPKRETRDYGYTF
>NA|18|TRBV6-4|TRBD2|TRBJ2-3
TGTGCCAGCAGGGGGAGACTAGCGGGAGGAATTAGCACAGATACGCAGTATTTT
CASRGRLAGGISTDTQYF
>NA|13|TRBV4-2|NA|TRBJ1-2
TGTGCCAGCAGCCATGGACAGAGGGACGGCTACACCTTC
CASSHGQRDGYTF
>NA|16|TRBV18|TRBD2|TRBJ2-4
TGTGCCAGCTCACCACTAGCGGGAGGGGTCAAAAACATTCAGTACTTC
CASSPLAGGVKNIQYF
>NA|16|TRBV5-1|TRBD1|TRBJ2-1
TGCGCCAGCAGCTCCTCCGGGACAGGGGGGATCAATGAGCAGTTCTTC
CASSSSGTGGINEQFF
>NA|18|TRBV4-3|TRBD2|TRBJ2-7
TGCGCCAGCAGCCAAGATCCACAGACTAGCGGGGGTTGGGGAGAGCAGTACTTC
CASSQDPQTSGGWGEQYF
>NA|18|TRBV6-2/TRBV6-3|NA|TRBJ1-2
TGTGCCAGCAGTTACGATTCCCCAGTAAGGATTCAACTCTATGGCTACACCTTC
CASSYDSPVRIQLYGYTF
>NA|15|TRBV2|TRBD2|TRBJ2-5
TGTGCCAGCACTCTACCCCTAGCGGGGGGAGAGACCCAGTACTTC
CASTLPLAGGETQYF
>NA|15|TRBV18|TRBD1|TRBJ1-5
TGTGCCAGCTCACGTACCGGGACAGAGAATCAGCCCCAGCATTTT
CASSRTGTENQPQHF
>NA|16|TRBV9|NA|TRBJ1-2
TGTGCCAGCAGCGTCATTCCCCCGGACCTCAGCTATGGCTACACCTTC
CASSVIPPDLSYGYTF
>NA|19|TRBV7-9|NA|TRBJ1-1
TGTGCCAGCAGCGAAGCACTCCGGGCATTTTCGTTCATGAACACTGAAGCTTTCTTT
CASSEALRAFSFMNTEAFF
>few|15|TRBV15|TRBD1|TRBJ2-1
TGTGCCACCAGCAGGGCCGGGACAGGCCAAGGGGGGCAGTTCTTC
CATSRAGTGQGGQFF
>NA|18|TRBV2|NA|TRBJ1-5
TGTGCCAGCAGTGATTTGGCAGGGCCTCGACGGCTGCAGCAGCCCCAGCATTTT
CASSDLAGPRRLQQPQHF
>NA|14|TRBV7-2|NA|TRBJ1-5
TGTGCCAGCAGCTCAGCTGGTGGTAATCAGCCCCAGCATTTT
CASSSAGGNQPQHF
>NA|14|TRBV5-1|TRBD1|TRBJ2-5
TGCGCCACCTCGATGACAGGGGCCCAAGAGACCCAGTACTTC
CATSMTGAQETQYF
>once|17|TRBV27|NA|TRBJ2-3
TGTGCCAGCAGTTTAGGGCTAGCGTACTCTAGCACAGATACGCAGTATTTT
CASSLGLAYSSTDTQYF
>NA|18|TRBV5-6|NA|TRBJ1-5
TGTGCCAGCAGCTTGGGTCTGGGATCCGCCTATAGCAATCAGCCCCAGCATTTT
CASSLGLGSAYSNQPQHF
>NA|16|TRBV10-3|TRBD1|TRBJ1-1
TGTGCCATCAGTGCTGGACAGGGTTTAGGGAACACTGAAGCTTTCTTT
CAISAGQGLGNTEAFF
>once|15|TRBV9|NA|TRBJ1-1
TGTGCCAGCAGCGTAGCAGGGCTACAGGCCACTGAAGCTTTCTTT
CASSVAGLQATEAFF
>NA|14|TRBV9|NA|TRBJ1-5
TGTGCCAGCAGCGTAGGAGGGACCAATCAGCCCCAGCATTTT
CASSVGGTNQPQHF
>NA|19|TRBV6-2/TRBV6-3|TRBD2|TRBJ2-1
TGTGCCAGCAGTTACTCGACTAGCGGGGGGGCCTTGGTAGTGAATGAGCAGTTCTTC
CASSYSTSGGALVVNEQFF
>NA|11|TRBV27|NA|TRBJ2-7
TGTGCCACCTGGGCTGGGGGGCCGCAGTACTTC
CATWAGGPQYF
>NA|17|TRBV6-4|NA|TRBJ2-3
TGTGCCAGCAGTCCTCAGGGAGAAGGGCGAACCACAGATACGCAGTATTTT
CASSPQGEGRTTDTQYF
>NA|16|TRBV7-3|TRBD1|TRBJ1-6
TGTGCCAGCAGCTTAAAGGCAGGGGGAGATAATTCACCCCTCCACTTT
CASSLKAGGDNSPLHF
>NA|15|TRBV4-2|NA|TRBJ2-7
TGTGCCAGCAGCCAAGAGGGGCACCAGACCTACGAGCAGTACTTC
CASSQEGHQTYEQYF
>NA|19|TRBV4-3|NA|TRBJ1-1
TGCGCCAGCAGCCAAGGTTTAGACATCCGCATGACGGTGAACACTGAAGCTTTCTTT
CASSQGLDIRMTVNTEAFF
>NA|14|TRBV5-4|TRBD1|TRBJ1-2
TGTGCCAGCAGCGGAAACCAGGGGGCTGGCGGCTACACCTTC
CASSGNQGAGGYTF
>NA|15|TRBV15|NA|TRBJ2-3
TGTGCCACCAGCACCCCGGGACTCAACACAGATACGCAGTATTTT
CATSTPGLNTDTQYF
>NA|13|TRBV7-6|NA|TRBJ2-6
TGTGCCAGCAGTCCCTGGGGGGCCAACGTCCTGACTTTC
CASSPWGANVLTF
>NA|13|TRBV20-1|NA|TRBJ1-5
TGCAGTGCTAGTGCATCCCGGCAGCAGCCCCAGCATTTT
CSASASRQQPQHF
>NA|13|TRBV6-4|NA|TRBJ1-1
TGTGCCAGCAGTGACAGGGGTGAGGCTGAAGCTTTCTTT
CASSDRGEAEAFF
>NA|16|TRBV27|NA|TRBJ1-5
TGTGCCAGCAGTCTACGGGCCGCTATCCGGGTCCAGCCCCAGCATTTT
CASSLRAAIRVQPQHF
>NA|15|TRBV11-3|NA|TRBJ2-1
TGTGCCAGCAGCTCCACGACCAGGGGTGCGGGAGAGCAGTTCTTC
CASSSTTRGAGEQFF
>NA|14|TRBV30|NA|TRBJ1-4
TGTGCCTGGATGAATGGGGCGCCGGGAGAAAAACTGTTTTTT
CAWMNGAPGEKLFF
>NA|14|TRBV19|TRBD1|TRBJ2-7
TGTGCCAGTAGTATAGGAGGGGGCGCGCGGGAGCAGTACTTC
CASSIGGGAREQYF
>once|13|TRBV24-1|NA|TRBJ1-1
TGTGCCACCGAGTCCAATGGAAAGACTGAAGCTTTCTTT
CATESNGKTEAFF
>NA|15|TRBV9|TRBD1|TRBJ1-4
TGTGCCAGCAGCCCGGGGGACAGCCGGGGAGAAAAACTGTTTTTT
CASSPGDSRGEKLFF
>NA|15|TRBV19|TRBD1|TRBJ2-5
TGTGCCAGTAGTATAGCGACAGGGGGCCAAGAGACCCAGTACTTC
CASSIATGGQETQYF
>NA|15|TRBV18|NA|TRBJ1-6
TGTGCCAGCTCGCCCGGGCGGGGGGTAAATTCACCCCTCCACTTT
CASSPGRGVNSPLHF
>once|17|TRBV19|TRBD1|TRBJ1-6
TGTGCCAGTAGTCGTAGTACAGGGGGCGTTGGGAATTCACCCCTCCGCTTT
CASSRSTGGVGNSPLRF